This T cell receptor (beta chain) was observed in a study of blood T cells in healthy people across ages. V was cut by 4 bases and J by 5 bases, with 16 bases left in between. The CDR3 has 14 residues. Germline V lookup: CDR1 SQVTM, CDR2 ANQGSEA. The use of a sample-barcoded 5' primer and a J-beta primer mix characterized a second PCR of about 7 to 12 cycles. Each CDR3 protein gets one entry after TCRdb re-called the 5' RACE reads with MiXCR. The table includes 1.5 million to 1.8 million distinct CDR3 sequences, 40% to 45% detected once. This clonotype was observed a handful of times. The TCR comes from a woman aged 18-35 years in good health. The rearrangement links TRBV29-1 to TRBJ2-3, with a weak D call TRBD1 (6 bases). What was sequenced was blood. The CDR3 region is CSVAATGLGDTQYF. CDR3 DNA: TGCAGCGTTGCCGCGACAGGCCTCGGAGATACGCAGTATTTT.